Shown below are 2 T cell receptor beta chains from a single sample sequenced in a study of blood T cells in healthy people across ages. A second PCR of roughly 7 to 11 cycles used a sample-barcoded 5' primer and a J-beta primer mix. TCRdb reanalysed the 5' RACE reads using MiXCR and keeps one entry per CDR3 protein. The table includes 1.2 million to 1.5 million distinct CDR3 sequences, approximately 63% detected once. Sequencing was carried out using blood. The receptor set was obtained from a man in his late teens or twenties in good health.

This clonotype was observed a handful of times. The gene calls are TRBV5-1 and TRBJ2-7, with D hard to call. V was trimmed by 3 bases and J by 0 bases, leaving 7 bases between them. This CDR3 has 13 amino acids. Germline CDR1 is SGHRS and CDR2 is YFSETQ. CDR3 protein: CASSSLPSYEQYF. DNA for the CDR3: TGCGCCAGCAGCTCCTTGCCCTCCTACGAGCAGTACTTC.

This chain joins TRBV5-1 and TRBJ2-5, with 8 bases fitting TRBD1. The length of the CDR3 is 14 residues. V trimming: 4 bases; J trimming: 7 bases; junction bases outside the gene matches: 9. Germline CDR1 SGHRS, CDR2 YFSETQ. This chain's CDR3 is CASSPDRVGVTQYF. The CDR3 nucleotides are TGCGCCAGCAGCCCGGACAGGGTAGGAGTGACCCAGTACTTC.